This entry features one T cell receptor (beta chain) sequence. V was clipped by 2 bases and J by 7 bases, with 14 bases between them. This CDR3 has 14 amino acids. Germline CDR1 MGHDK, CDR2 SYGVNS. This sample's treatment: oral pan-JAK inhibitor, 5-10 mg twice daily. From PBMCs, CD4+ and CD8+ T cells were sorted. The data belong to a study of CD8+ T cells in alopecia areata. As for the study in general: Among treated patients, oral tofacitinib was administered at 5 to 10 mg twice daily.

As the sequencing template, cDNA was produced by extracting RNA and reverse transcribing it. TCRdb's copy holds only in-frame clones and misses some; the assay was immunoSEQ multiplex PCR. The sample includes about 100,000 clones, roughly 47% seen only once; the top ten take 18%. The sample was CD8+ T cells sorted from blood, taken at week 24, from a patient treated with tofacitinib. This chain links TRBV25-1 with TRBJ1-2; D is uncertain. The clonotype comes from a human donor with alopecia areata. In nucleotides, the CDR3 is TGTGCCAGCAGTGAAGCTTTCCCAGGTCGTGGCTACACCTTC. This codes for CASSEAFPGRGYTF.